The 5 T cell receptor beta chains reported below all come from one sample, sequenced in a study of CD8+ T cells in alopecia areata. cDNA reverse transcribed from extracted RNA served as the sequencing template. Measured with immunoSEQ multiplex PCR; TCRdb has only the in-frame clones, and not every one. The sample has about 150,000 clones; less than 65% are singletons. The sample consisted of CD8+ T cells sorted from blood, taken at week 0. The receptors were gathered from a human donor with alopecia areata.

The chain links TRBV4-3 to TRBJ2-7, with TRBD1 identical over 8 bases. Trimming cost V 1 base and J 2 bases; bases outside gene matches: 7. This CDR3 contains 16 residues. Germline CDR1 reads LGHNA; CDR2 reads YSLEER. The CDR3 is CASSQGPTGEAYEQYF. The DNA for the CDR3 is TGCGCCAGCAGCCAAGGGCCGACAGGGGAGGCCTACGAGCAGTACTTC.

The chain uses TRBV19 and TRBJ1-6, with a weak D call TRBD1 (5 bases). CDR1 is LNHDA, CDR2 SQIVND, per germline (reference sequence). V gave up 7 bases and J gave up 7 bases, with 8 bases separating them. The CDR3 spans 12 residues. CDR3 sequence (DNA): TGTGCCAGTACCCAGGGAAATTCACCCCTCCACTTT. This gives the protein CASTQGNSPLHF. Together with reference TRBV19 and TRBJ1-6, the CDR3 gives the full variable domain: DGGITQSPKYLFRKEGQNVTLSCEQNLNHDAMYWYRQDPGQGLRLIYYSQIVNDFQKGDIAEGYSVSREKKESFPLTVTSAQKNPTAFYLCASTQGNSPLHFGNGTRLTVT.

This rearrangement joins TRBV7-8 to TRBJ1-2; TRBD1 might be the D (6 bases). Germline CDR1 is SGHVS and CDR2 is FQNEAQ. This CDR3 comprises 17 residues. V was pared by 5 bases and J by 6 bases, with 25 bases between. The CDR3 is CASSPDAGRGEKDGYTF. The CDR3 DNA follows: TGTGCCAGCAGCCCAGACGCGGGCAGGGGAGAAAAGGATGGCTACACCTTC.

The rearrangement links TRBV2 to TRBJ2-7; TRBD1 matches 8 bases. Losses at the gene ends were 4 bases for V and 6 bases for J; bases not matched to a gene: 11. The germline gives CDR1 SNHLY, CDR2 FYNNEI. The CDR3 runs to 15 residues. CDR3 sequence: CASSADGTGDGEQYF. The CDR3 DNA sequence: TGTGCCAGCAGTGCCGACGGGACAGGAGACGGCGAGCAGTACTTC.

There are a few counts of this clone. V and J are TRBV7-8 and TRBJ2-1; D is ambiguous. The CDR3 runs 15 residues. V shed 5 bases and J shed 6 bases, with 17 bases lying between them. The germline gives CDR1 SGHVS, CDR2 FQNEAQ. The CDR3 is CASSGMRDPGNEQFF. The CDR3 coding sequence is TGTGCCAGCAGCGGAATGCGCGACCCGGGCAATGAGCAGTTCTTC.